The 32 T cell receptor beta chains given below trace back to one sample, sequenced in a study of cytomegalovirus exposure and HLA in healthy donors. Data came from immunoSEQ multiplex PCR; TCRdb stores just in-frame clones and leaves some out. The sample has over 110,000 clones; roughly 86% are singletons. The sample consisted of PBMCs. All receptors come from a man aged 18 to 30 in good health and CMV-seropositive.

V gene TRBV6-5 combines with J gene TRBJ2-3; D perhaps matches TRBD2 (5 bases). V was shortened by 10 bases and J by 8 bases, with 13 bases between the two germline ends. The CDR3 has 11 amino acids. Per the germline V gene, CDR1 is MNHEY and CDR2 is SVGAGI. CDR3 loop: CANLASPTQYF. The CDR3 nucleotides read TGTGCCAACCTAGCCAGTCCTACGCAGTATTTT.

V is TRBV4-1 and J is TRBJ1-3; TRBD1 matches 7 bases. The germline gives CDR1 MGHRA, CDR2 YSYEKL. The CDR3 has 15 residues. Trimming cost V 1 base and J 4 bases; bases outside gene matches: 4. The DNA of the CDR3 is TGCGCCAGCAGCCAAGTTAGGACAGGAGGAAACACCATATATTTT. Translating gives CASSQVRTGGNTIYF.

CDR3 in DNA: TGCGCCAGCAGCCAGGACTGGATCTTTTTGAATGAGCAGTTCTTC. Translating gives CASSQDWIFLNEQFF. This rearrangement joins TRBV4-1 to TRBJ2-1; D is perhaps TRBD2 (5 bases). The CDR3 is 15 amino acids. V gave up 3 bases and J gave up 7 bases, with 16 bases separating them. Germline V gene sequence: CDR1 MGHRA, CDR2 YSYEKL.

This chain links TRBV9 with TRBJ1-2; 7 nucleotides line up with TRBD1. The CDR3 runs to 14 residues. Germline V CDR1 and CDR2: SGDLS, YYNGEE. V trimming: 3 bases; J trimming: 4 bases; junction bases outside the gene matches: 6. The CDR3 region has the DNA TGTGCCAGCAGCGAGACAGGGATCGCCTATGGCTACACCTTC. It codes for CASSETGIAYGYTF.

The V call is TRBV5-1, the J call TRBJ1-2; no clear D. V lost 4 bases and J 7 bases, leaving 17 bases between the germline ends. The germline gives CDR1 SGHRS, CDR2 YFSETQ. The CDR3 has 14 residues. The CDR3 DNA reads as TGCGCCAGCAGCCCGGGGATTTCCCGAGGTGGCTACACCTTC. This encodes CASSPGISRGGYTF.

This clone was counted between two and nine times. Here the CDR3 reads CASTGTGGNTIYF. As DNA, the CDR3 is TGTGCCAGCACAGGGACAGGGGGAAACACCATATATTTT. V is TRBV6-5 and J is TRBJ1-3; 9 nucleotides match TRBD1. CDR3 length: 13 residues. Trimming at V came to 7 bases and at J to 4 bases, leaving 2 bases not matched to a gene. In germline, CDR1 is MNHEY, CDR2 SVGAGI.

This rearrangement joins TRBV5-4 to TRBJ1-1; the D is unclear. Per germline, CDR1 SGHNT and CDR2 YYREEE (reference sequence). The length of the CDR3 is 13 residues. V was cut by 0 bases and J by 4 bases, with 7 bases left in between. This CDR3 is CASSLGKSTEAFF. The CDR3 coding sequence is TGTGCCAGCAGCTTGGGAAAGAGCACTGAAGCTTTCTTT.

The rearrangement joins TRBV5-1 to TRBJ1-5; 8 bases fit TRBD1. Losses at the gene ends were 3 bases for V and 1 base for J; bases not matched to a gene: 9. From germline, CDR1 is SGHRS and CDR2 YFSETQ. This CDR3 comprises 17 residues. Here the CDR3 DNA reads TGCGCCAGCAGCTACCGAAGGACAGGGTCAAGCAATCAGCCCCAGCATTTT. This codes for CASSYRRTGSSNQPQHF.

J is TRBJ2-6 and V is TRBV2; possibly TRBD1 for D (5 bases). V was trimmed by 5 bases and J by 0 bases, leaving 8 bases between them. CDR1 SNHLY and CDR2 FYNNEI come from the germline V gene. CDR3 length: 15 residues. The CDR3 DNA is TGTGCCAGCAGTCTTACAGGCTCTGGGGCCAACGTCCTGACTTTC. Amino acids: CASSLTGSGANVLTF.

The genes are TRBV11-2 and TRBJ1-5; D unclear. CDR1 is SGHAT and CDR2 is FQNNGV in the germline V gene. The CDR3 length is 13 residues. The V gene lost 1 base and the J gene lost 7 bases, with 8 bases spanning the gap. For the CDR3, the DNA is TGTGCCAGCAGCTTAGGTACTTCGCAGCCCCAGCATTTT. Translated: CASSLGTSQPQHF.

The gene calls are TRBV30 and TRBJ2-5; no reliable D call. The CDR3 runs 15 residues. Trimming removed 3 bases at V and 4 bases at J, with 18 bases between. Germline values: CDR1 GTSNPN, CDR2 SVGIG (reference sequence). Written as DNA, the CDR3 is TGTGCCTGGAGAGAGACACCCGATTCCCGAGAGACCCAGTACTTC. Translation gives CAWRETPDSRETQYF.

The V call is TRBV9, the J call TRBJ2-2; D is possibly TRBD2 (6 bases). V dropped 4 bases and J dropped 0 bases, with 16 bases sitting between them. Germline V gene sequence: CDR1 SGDLS, CDR2 YYNGEE. The CDR3 has 17 residues. CDR3 residues: CASSLPRGRTNTGELFF. The CDR3 DNA is TGTGCCAGCAGCTTACCCCGGGGGAGAACGAACACCGGGGAGCTGTTTTTT.

This clone was picked up a small number of times. The chain carries TRBV10-2 and TRBJ2-3; D may be TRBD2 (5 bases). The germline V gene encodes CDR1 WSHSY and CDR2 SAAADI. The CDR3 totals 14 residues. V was pared by 6 bases and J by 2 bases, with 12 bases between. The CDR3 here is CASRGLGLTDTQYF. The CDR3 DNA reads as TGCGCCAGCAGAGGACTTGGGCTCACAGATACGCAGTATTTT.

At least ten counts were recorded for this clone. The chain couples TRBV6-1 to TRBJ2-5, with D possibly being TRBD2 (5 bases). This CDR3 region has 14 residues. Germline V gene sequence: CDR1 MNHNS, CDR2 SASEGT. Trimming removed 8 bases at V and 1 base at J, with 14 bases between. The CDR3 region has the DNA TGTGCCAGCGAGACTGGCGGGCTCCAAGAGACCCAGTACTTC. Translated: CASETGGLQETQYF.

J is TRBJ2-3 and V is TRBV29-1, with TRBD1 identical over 7 bases. The CDR3 loop spans 15 amino acids. The germline CDR1 and CDR2 sequences are SQVTM and ANQGSEA. V trimming: 4 bases; J trimming: 2 bases; junction bases outside the gene matches: 9. CDR3 in amino acids: CSVGLGQTFTDTQYF. The DNA for the CDR3 is TGCAGCGTTGGTCTGGGACAGACCTTCACAGATACGCAGTATTTT.

The rearrangement uses TRBV5-1 and TRBJ2-3, with 13 bases identical to TRBD2. The CDR3 is made up of 16 amino acids. The V segment lost 3 bases and the J segment 3 bases; nucleotides outside the gene matches: 4. Germline lookup yields CDR1 SGHRS and CDR2 YFSETQ. The CDR3 sequence: CASSSVLAGGTDTQYF. The CDR3 nucleotides are TGCGCCAGCAGCTCTGTACTAGCGGGAGGGACAGATACGCAGTATTTT.

The chain links TRBV15 to TRBJ1-6, with 9 bases identical to TRBD1. Unmatched junction bases numbered 10, after V lost 0 bases and J lost 13 bases. This CDR3 comprises 16 residues. Germline V gene sequence: CDR1 LNHNV, CDR2 YYDKDF (reference sequence). This CDR3 is CATSRDPPGTGLPLHF. The DNA for the CDR3 is TGTGCCACCAGCAGAGATCCACCTGGGACAGGGCTCCCCCTCCACTTT.

This clone was detected once. V gene TRBV29-1 combines with J gene TRBJ1-1; 10 nucleotides align to TRBD1. V gave up 5 bases and J gave up 4 bases; unmatched junction bases: 10. The CDR3 contains 15 residues. Germline V gene sequence: CDR1 SQVTM, CDR2 ANQGSEA. DNA for the CDR3: TGCAGCGTTAAAGGACAGGGGGAACGGGGCACTGAAGCTTTCTTT. Translating it yields CSVKGQGERGTEAFF.

The chain combines TRBV18 with TRBJ1-1; no definite D call. In germline, CDR1 is KGHSH, CDR2 LQKENI. Trimming took 3 bases from V and 1 from J, leaving 9 bases between them. The CDR3 is made up of 14 amino acids. CDR3 DNA sequence: TGTGCCAGCTCACCGGCACAGCAGAACACTGAAGCTTTCTTT. Amino acid sequence: CASSPAQQNTEAFF.

At least ten counts were recorded for this clone. The chain is built from TRBV12-5 and TRBJ1-2; D remains ambiguous. Between the trimmed V and J ends, which lost 6 bases and 7 bases, there was a span of 18 bases. The CDR3 extends over 14 amino acids. The germline V gene encodes CDR1 LGHNT and CDR2 FRNRAP. CDR3 DNA sequence: TGTGCTAGTGGCAATACCCCCGTCTATGTTGGCTACACCTTC. Amino acids: CASGNTPVYVGYTF.

The chain uses TRBV2 and TRBJ2-4, with D possibly matching TRBD1 (5 bases). V was trimmed by 7 bases and J by 1 base, leaving 26 bases between them. This CDR3 has 19 amino acids. The germline CDR1 and CDR2 sequences are SNHLY and FYNNEI. CDR3 amino acids: CASNPRTRVEMGAKNIQYF. The CDR3 DNA is TGTGCCAGCAATCCAAGGACAAGGGTCGAAATGGGGGCCAAAAACATTCAGTACTTC. The variable domain in full, completed from reference TRBV2 and TRBJ2-4, reads EPEVTQTPSHQVTQMGQEVILRCVPISNHLYFYWYRQILGQKVEFLVSFYNNEISEKSEIFDDQFSVERPDGSNFTLKIRSTKLEDSAMYFCASNPRTRVEMGAKNIQYFGAGTRLSVL.

V is TRBV15 and J is TRBJ2-6; perhaps TRBD2 as D (6 bases). Trimming took 5 bases from V and 0 from J, leaving 17 bases between them. The CDR3 runs to 18 residues. Germline CDR1 is LNHNV and CDR2 is YYDKDF (reference sequence). Here the CDR3 reads CATSGGGKTYSGANVLTF. CDR3 DNA: TGTGCCACCAGCGGAGGAGGGAAAACGTACTCTGGGGCCAACGTCCTGACTTTC.

This clone came up once. V and J are TRBV30 and TRBJ2-2, with a tentative D call TRBD1 (6 bases). The CDR3 contains 13 residues. The V gene's germline CDR1 is GTSNPN and CDR2 SVGIG (reference sequence). The V end was cut by 0 bases, the J end by 6 bases, with 8 bases between. CDR3 sequence reads: CAWSVQGPGELFF. CDR3 DNA: TGTGCCTGGAGTGTACAGGGTCCCGGGGAGCTGTTTTTT.

V and J are TRBV2 and TRBJ2-1; no definite D call. Trimming left V 7 bases short and J 2 bases short, with 15 bases between. Germline lookup yields CDR1 SNHLY and CDR2 FYNNEI. The CDR3 runs 15 residues. The CDR3 sequence: CASKLLSPPYNEQFF. Written as DNA, the CDR3 is TGTGCCAGCAAGTTACTCTCTCCCCCCTACAATGAGCAGTTCTTC.

The rearrangement joins TRBV2 to TRBJ2-7; 7 bases map to TRBD1. After removal of 8 bases from V and 2 bases from J, the junction contained 3 bases not matched to a gene. The CDR3 has 12 residues. CDR1 and CDR2 (germline): SNHLY, FYNNEI. The DNA for the CDR3 is TGTGCCAGCCGGGGACAGACCTACGAGCAGTACTTC. Amino acid sequence: CASRGQTYEQYF.

This chain uses TRBV9 with TRBJ2-7, with 7 bases that match TRBD1. The CDR3 is 14 amino acids. V dropped 0 bases and J dropped 7; count of bases not matched to a gene: 7. Germline V lookup: CDR1 SGDLS, CDR2 YYNGEE. CDR3 amino acids: CASSVGQGVREQYF. CDR3 nucleotide sequence: TGTGCCAGCAGCGTAGGGCAGGGGGTCCGGGAGCAGTACTTC.

The chain uses TRBV9 and TRBJ2-1; D gene ambiguous. The CDR3 is made up of 15 amino acids. Trimming shortened V by 0 bases and J by 5 bases, and 12 bases separated the two germline ends. Germline values: CDR1 SGDLS, CDR2 YYNGEE. The CDR3 is CASSVVGENNNEQFF. The CDR3 coding sequence is TGTGCCAGCAGCGTAGTCGGAGAGAATAACAATGAGCAGTTCTTC. Looking up the rest from reference TRBV9 and TRBJ2-1 gives the full variable domain: DSGVTQTPKHLITATGQRVTLRCSPRSGDLSVYWYQQSLDQGLQFLIQYYNGEERAKGNILERFSAQQFPDLHSELNLSSLELGDSALYFCASSVVGENNNEQFFGPGTRLTVL.

The V and J genes are TRBV7-9 and TRBJ1-1; 7 nucleotides match TRBD1. CDR1 is SEHNR, CDR2 FQNEAQ, per germline (reference sequence). V was pared by 2 bases and J by 8 bases, with 8 bases of the junction left unmatched. The CDR3 is 14 amino acids. The CDR3 region is CASSLTSGTEEAFF. CDR3 DNA: TGTGCCAGCAGCTTAACCTCCGGGACAGAAGAAGCTTTCTTT.

This clone appeared a single time. This chain links TRBV5-4 with TRBJ1-4; 8 bases are a match to TRBD1. The CDR3 is made up of 13 amino acids. V trimming: 5 bases; J trimming: 6 bases; junction bases outside the gene matches: 3. From germline, CDR1 is SGHNT and CDR2 YYREEE (reference sequence). CDR3 sequence reads: CASSVQGDEKLFF. The CDR3 nucleotides read TGTGCCAGCAGTGTACAGGGGGATGAAAAACTGTTTTTT.

This clone was detected only a few times. The J gene is TRBJ1-6, the V gene TRBV6-5; D is unresolved. CDR1 MNHEY and CDR2 SVGAGI come from the germline V gene. The CDR3 has 12 residues. Trimming cost V 6 bases and J 10 bases, with 10 bases left between them. The CDR3 DNA is TGTGCCAGCAGATTGCCCAGATCACCCCTCCACTTT. It codes for CASRLPRSPLHF.

The chain has TRBV6-5 and TRBJ2-7, with D unclear. Per germline, CDR1 MNHEY and CDR2 SVGAGI. With 5 bases removed from V and 3 bases from J, the gap between germline ends came to 14 bases. CDR3 length: 14 amino acids. Here the CDR3 reads CASSPWSANYEQYF. The CDR3 bases are TGTGCCAGCAGTCCGTGGAGCGCGAACTACGAGCAGTACTTC.

The V and J genes are TRBV6-1 and TRBJ1-5; D may be TRBD1 (6 bases). Germline V gene lookup returns CDR1 MNHNS and CDR2 SASEGT. The CDR3 is 19 amino acids. V lost 4 bases to trimming and J lost 1 base, with 23 bases between them. CDR3 nucleotides: TGTGCCAGCAGTGCCCTACTTCATACCGGGACACAAAGCAATCAGCCCCAGCATTTT. As protein: CASSALLHTGTQSNQPQHF.